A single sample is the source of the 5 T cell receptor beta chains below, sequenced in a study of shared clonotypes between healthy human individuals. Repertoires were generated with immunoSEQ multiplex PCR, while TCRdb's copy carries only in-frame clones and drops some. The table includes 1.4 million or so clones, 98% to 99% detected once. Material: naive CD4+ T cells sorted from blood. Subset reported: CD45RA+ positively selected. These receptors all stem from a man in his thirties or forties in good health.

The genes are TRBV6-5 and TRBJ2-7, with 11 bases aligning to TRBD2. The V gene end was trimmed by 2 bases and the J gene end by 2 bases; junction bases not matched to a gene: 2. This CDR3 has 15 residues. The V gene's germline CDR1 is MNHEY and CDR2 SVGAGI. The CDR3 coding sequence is TGTGCCAGCAGTTACGCTAGCGGGGGGACCTACGAGCAGTACTTC. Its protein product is CASSYASGGTYEQYF.

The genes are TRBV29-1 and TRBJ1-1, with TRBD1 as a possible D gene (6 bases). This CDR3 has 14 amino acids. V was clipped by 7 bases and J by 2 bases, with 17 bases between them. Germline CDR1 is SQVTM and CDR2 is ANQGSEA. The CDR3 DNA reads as TGCAGCGCGTTGAAGGGGACACCTAACACTGAAGCTTTCTTT. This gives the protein CSALKGTPNTEAFF.

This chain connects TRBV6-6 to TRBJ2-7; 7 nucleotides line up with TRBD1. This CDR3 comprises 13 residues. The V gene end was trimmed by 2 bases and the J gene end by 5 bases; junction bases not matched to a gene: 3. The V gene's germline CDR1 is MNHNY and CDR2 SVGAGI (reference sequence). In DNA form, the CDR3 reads TGTGCCAGCAGTTACGAAGGGACAGACGAGCAGTACTTC. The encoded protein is CASSYEGTDEQYF.

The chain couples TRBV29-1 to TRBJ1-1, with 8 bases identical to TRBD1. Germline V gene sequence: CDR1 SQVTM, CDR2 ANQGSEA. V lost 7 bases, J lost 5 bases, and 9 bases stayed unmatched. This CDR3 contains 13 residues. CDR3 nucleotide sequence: TGCAGCGCCGGGACAGGCGTGGGAACTGAAGCTTTCTTT. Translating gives CSAGTGVGTEAFF. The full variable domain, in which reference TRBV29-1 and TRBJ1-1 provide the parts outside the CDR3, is SAVISQKPSRDICQRGTSLTIQCQVDSQVTMMFWYRQQPGQSLTLIATANQGSEATYESGFVIDKFPISRPNLTFSTLTVSNMSPEDSSIYLCSAGTGVGTEAFFGQGTRLTVV.

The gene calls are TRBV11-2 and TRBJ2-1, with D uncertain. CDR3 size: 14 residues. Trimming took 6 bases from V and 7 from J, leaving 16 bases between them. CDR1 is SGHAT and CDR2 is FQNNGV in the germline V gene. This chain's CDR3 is CASSPERSRNEQFF. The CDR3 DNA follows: TGTGCCAGCAGTCCTGAGCGCTCTAGGAATGAGCAGTTCTTC.